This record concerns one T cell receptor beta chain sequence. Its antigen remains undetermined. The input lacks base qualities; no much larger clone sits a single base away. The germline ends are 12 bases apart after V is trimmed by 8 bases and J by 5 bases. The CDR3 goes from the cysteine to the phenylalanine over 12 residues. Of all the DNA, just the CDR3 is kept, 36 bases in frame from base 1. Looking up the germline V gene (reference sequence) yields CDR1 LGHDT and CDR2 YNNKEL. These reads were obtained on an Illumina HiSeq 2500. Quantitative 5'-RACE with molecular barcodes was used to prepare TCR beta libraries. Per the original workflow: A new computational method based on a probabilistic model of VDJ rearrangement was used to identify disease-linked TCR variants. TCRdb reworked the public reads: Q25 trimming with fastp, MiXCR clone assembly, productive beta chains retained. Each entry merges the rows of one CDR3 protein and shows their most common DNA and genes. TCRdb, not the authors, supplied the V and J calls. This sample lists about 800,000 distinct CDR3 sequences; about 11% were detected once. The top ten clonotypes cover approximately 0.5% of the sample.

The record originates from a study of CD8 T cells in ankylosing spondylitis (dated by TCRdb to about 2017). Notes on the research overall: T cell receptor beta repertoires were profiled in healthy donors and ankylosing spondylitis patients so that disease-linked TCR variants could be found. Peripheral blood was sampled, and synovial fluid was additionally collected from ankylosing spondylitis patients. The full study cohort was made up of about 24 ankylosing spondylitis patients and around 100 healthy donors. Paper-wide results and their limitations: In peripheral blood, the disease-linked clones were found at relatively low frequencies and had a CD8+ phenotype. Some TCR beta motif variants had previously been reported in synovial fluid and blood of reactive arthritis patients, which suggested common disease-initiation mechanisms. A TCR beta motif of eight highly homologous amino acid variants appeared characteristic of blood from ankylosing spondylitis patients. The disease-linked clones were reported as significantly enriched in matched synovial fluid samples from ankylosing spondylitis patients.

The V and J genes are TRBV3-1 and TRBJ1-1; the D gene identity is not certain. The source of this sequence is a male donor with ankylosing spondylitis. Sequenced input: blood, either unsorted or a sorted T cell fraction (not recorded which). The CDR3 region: CASDSVGTEAFF. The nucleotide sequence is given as TGTGCCAGCGACTCCGTGGGGACTGAAGCTTTCTTT.